The following is a T cell receptor (beta chain) sequence with its context. This clone's antigen is unknown. No much larger clonotype is one base removed from it; base qualities were not supplied. This specimen comes from a study of cytomegalovirus exposure and HLA in healthy donors (dated by TCRdb to 2015 to 2018). Regarding the study in general: In an earlier analysis of fewer than 750 of the donors, 250 to 300 Gb of sequence data and some 120 million unique TCR beta sequences from roughly 190 million T cells were reported. An early release that covered roughly 600 HLA-typed donors contained around 300 gigabases of sequencing data and 85 million to 100 million unique TCR sequences. The genetic ancestry cluster associated with self-reported Caucasian donors included approximately 85% of the roughly 360 genotyped donors. The study aimed to test whether signatures of past pathogen exposure could be identified by cataloging public T cell receptors. Using immunosequencing, the study profiled T cell repertoires from roughly 650 subjects and related those repertoires to cytomegalovirus serostatus. Along with the approximately 700-subject first cohort, a separate validation cohort of 120 different subjects was used. To predict cytomegalovirus infection status, the study brought together high-throughput TCR immunosequencing, statistical association of individual TCRs with disease status, and machine learning. A later analysis re-examined previously published TCR beta repertoires from 610 or so donors and added high-resolution HLA genotyping to investigate patterns of TCR occurrence. In the later analysis, no new phenotypic data were used to find candidate immune exposures; instead, reliance was placed on TCR beta sequences and their occurrence across donors. An earlier analysis of a few hundred of the donors applied high-throughput TCR beta sequencing to assess whether each TCR beta V gene segment acted as functional or pseudogenic. Alongside the repertoire data, information on donor age, sex, ethnicity and CMV serostatus was compiled. Genome-wide SNP genotypes for about 65% of the 666 donors were used in a later genetic analysis, which treated that subset as a discovery cohort. Every discovery cohort repertoire had been produced on one sequencing platform. Both class I and class II loci were covered by HLA typing, at four-digit resolution. Typing coverage differed by locus: A, B, C, DRB1 and DQB1 were typed in about 620-630 donors, DQA1 in approximately 520, DPA1 in around 610, and DPB1 in roughly 450. Because of strong linkage in the cohort, roughly 5 DR-DQ haplotypes were treated as single units for association and clustering. Among almost 400 genotyped donors of the cohort, an average of 235,054 unique TCR beta nucleotide sequences were sequenced per donor, around a sixth of them non-productive.

The cohort was made up of roughly 670 healthy bone marrow donors. Cohort members were all nominally healthy when sampled, although unrecorded immune exposures were likely present. The donor tested CMV seropositive, placing the donor among the 310 or so seropositive members of the cohort. A peripheral blood sample was provided by each donor, and peripheral blood mononuclear cells were used for TCR beta sequencing. The Qiagen DNeasy Blood Extraction Kit was used to extract genomic DNA from the blood cell samples. The CDR3 has 15 amino acids, counting the end cysteine and phenylalanine. CDR3 DNA only is kept here, 45 bases in frame from base 1. V and J are trimmed by 4 bases and 9 bases, and the gene matches miss 9 bases of the junction. The germline V gene supplies CDR1 SGHAT and CDR2 FQNNGV. Library preparation employed the immunoSEQ multiplex PCR assay. For the multiplex PCR, a mixture combining 60 forward primers for TCR Vbeta segments and 13 reverse primers for TCR Jbeta segments was used. The CDR3 region of rearranged TCR beta genes was amplified from genomic DNA with a multiplex PCR assay. On the Illumina HiSeq System, the amplified TCR beta libraries were sequenced as 87-base-pair reads. From the authors' description of their analysis: In a later analysis, tens of millions of unique TCR beta chains were counted across the roughly 670 repertoires, and some 10 million of these chains were shared by at least two donors. Raw reads were error-corrected and collapsed into unique sequences with a nearest-neighbor algorithm that merged closely related sequences to remove PCR and sequencing errors. CDR3 sequences were aligned to IMGT reference sequences to assign V, D and J gene segments. For a sequence to be retained, a match of at least six nucleotides was required to both a V gene segment and a J gene segment. A rearrangement counted as productive if the CDR3 had no stop codons and remained in frame with V and J, and every other rearrangement counted as non-productive. CDR3 was defined according to IMGT convention as the region running from the second conserved V-encoded cysteine to the conserved J-encoded phenylalanine. In an earlier analysis of 500 to 650 of the donors, sequences lacking an unambiguous match to a single V gene segment were excluded. In an earlier analysis of 587 of the donors, a V segment was called functional when productive rearrangements were above 56.7%, and segregating when the standard deviation between donors exceeded 5%. A statistical classification framework was developed to diagnose cytomegalovirus status using the catalog of TCR beta chain sequences. In a later analysis, TCR nucleotide sequences were compared against IMGT/GENE-DB human TR gene sequences so that V and J genes could be assigned. A later analysis assigned CDR3 sequences and most-parsimonious VDJ recombination scenarios with the TCRdist pipeline. A later analysis defined each TCR beta chain by its CDR3 amino acid sequence plus V-gene family, and excluded reads lacking a unique V-gene family. In a later analysis, approximately 640 highly shared, low-generation-probability nucleotide sequences were removed to address suspected cross-contamination and a sequencing artifact. In a later analysis, a clonal expansion index was calculated for each public chain from normalized within-repertoire ranks of inferred template counts. In a later analysis, generation probabilities were computed with a VDJ recombination model fitted to out-of-frame rearrangements, and the resulting probabilities were checked against IGoR. In a later analysis, hypergeometric tests were used to score TCR-TCR, TCR-HLA and TCR-CMV co-occurrence, with a repertoire-size bias correction applied to TCR pairs. In a later analysis, false discovery rates were estimated by permuting HLA or CMV assignments 20 times. In a later analysis, co-occurring TCRs were grouped using DBSCAN, and TCRdist sequence similarity was added for clustering within HLA-allele-positive subsets. Repertoires with fewer than 30,000 or more than 120,000 public chains were left out of co-occurrence clustering, as were a handful of repertoires with anomalous nucleotide sharing. Sourced from immuneACCESS, this table was stored by TCRdb with only in-frame sequences that have V and J called. A share of the clones is absent; for the studies checked, an unresolved V gene accounts for under half, and the remainder has no known explanation. V and J calls plus clone size are reproduced from that table; the DNA served to infer D and trimming. The sample profile shows 100,000 to 150,000 clones; around three quarters of them were found once. In total, the top ten clones hold around 5.8% of the sample.

Broader findings and caveats from the paper: Over 15 rarely observed V segments, including chromosome 9 orphons, were excluded from the earlier analysis of approximately 600 of the donors because counts were too low. The only immune exposure information available for the cohort was CMV serostatus. Assigning TCR associations to individual alleles was difficult when HLA alleles, especially DR and DQ, strongly co-occurred. Cytomegalovirus status was reported to be diagnosed by the classifier with high specificity and sensitivity in both the original and validation cohorts. In a later analysis, some 18,000 TCR beta sequences were associated with specific HLA alleles at a false discovery rate of 0.05. A further reported finding was that TCR beta sequences accurately predicted the HLA-A and HLA-B alleles for most subjects in the first cohort. A later genetic analysis associated a missense DCLRE1C variant with V-gene and J-gene trimming of TCR beta chains, and an independent cohort replicated the association. Because HLA typing was missing for some donors at each locus, association tests included only the typed subset. In this cohort, only TCR beta chains were sequenced, and detectable features were limited by the absence of alpha or paired-chain data. A later analysis found that most CMV-associated TCR beta chains appeared HLA-restricted, with HLA associations seemingly driven largely by CMV exposure. In the study, some 180 TCR beta chains were listed as associated with cytomegalovirus. A later analysis found that TCR association rates varied across HLA loci, with DRB1 alleles showing the most associated TCRs and HLA-C alleles the fewest. A later analysis reported that several top co-occurrence clusters appeared linked to parvovirus B19, influenza, CMV and Epstein-Barr virus. Presence/absence analyses assumed roughly uniform sequencing depth across donors, an assumption that may not hold. A few of the identified cytomegalovirus-associated TCR beta chains were confirmed in vitro to be specific for cytomegalovirus antigens. A cluster of highly shared sequence variants was judged likely to be a technical artifact of the sequencing pipeline. According to a later genetic analysis, donors in an Asian-associated ancestry cluster had fewer N-insertions in productive TCRs than the approximately 630-donor mean. Linkage disequilibrium might explain the correlated functional status among segregating V segments, but an unknown experimental factor could not be ruled out. Because the 87-base-pair reads could not distinguish some IMGT-functional V segments, including TRBV6-2 and TRBV6-3, those segments were excluded. It was suggested by the authors that the approach could potentially be generalized to other disease states and immunological phenotypes. In an earlier analysis of around 500 of the donors, most TCR beta V segments appeared in productive rearrangements about 87% or about 30% of the time, broadly matching IMGT annotations. While some public TCRs were present in many individuals, most TCR sequences turned up only very rarely across donors. In a later analysis, HLA-associated TCR beta chains were found to be more clonally expanded and to have lower generation probabilities than equally common non-associated chains.

Sequenced sample: PBMCs. The receptor was isolated from a young man in good health and CMV-seropositive. The chain joins TRBV11-2 to TRBJ1-6, and 7 junctional nucleotides match TRBD1. The CDR3 protein: CASSYTGEATSPLHF. Here is the DNA: TGTGCCAGCAGCTACACAGGGGAGGCGACTTCACCCCTCCACTTT.